This T cell receptor beta chain was identified during a study of CD8+ T cells in alopecia areata. About the research overall: Using the percentage of affected scalp area, treated patients' severity was scored. Notes on the study in general: Unlike in mice, where it was clearer, TCR sharing across patients was less clear, possibly HLA-related. Links between baseline CD8+ expansion and response need larger treated cohorts.

Note on this clone: Its antigen is currently unknown.

The V end lost 0 bases, the J end lost 1 base, and 4 bases lay between the germline ends. This CDR3 comprises 13 residues. CDR1 is SGHNT and CDR2 is YYREEE in the germline V gene (reference sequence). It was cDNA, reverse transcribed from extracted RNA, that served as the sequencing template. TCRdb keeps only in-frame clones here, not all; method: immunoSEQ multiplex PCR. The data contain a few hundred thousand clones, around two fifths of them singletons. As to treatment: oral pan-JAK inhibitor, 5-10 mg twice daily. This TCR was sampled from a human donor with alopecia areata. The starting material was CD4+ T cells sorted from blood, obtained between weeks 36 and 40, from a patient treated with tofacitinib. The rearrangement joins TRBV5-4 to TRBJ1-1; D is undetermined. The CDR3 spells CASSLARNTEAFF. The CDR3, as DNA: TGTGCCAGCAGCTTGGCCCGGAACACTGAAGCTTTCTTT. The entire variable domain, with the rest obtained from reference TRBV5-4 and TRBJ1-1, is as follows: ETGVTQSPTHLIKTRGQQVTLRCSSQSGHNTVSWYQQALGQGPQFIFQYYREEENGRGNFPPRFSGLQFPNYSSELNVNALELDDSALYLCASSLARNTEAFFGQGTRLTVV.